This note documents a single T cell receptor (beta chain) sequence. Its antigen is unidentified. The data derive from a study of T cell repertoires in cytomegalovirus infection. On the study more broadly: Carrying CMV and the relevant HLA type showed in public TCR beta signatures.

A single record per CDR3 protein comes from TCRdb applying MiXCR to the reads. Of about 440,000 distinct CDR3 sequences in the sample, approximately 33% were seen once. Study-level results: Carriage of CMV together with the relevant HLA was identifiable through cumulative public TCR beta family frequency. Ex vivo responses were dominated by HLA-C-restricted CMV-specific TCR beta clonotypes.

CDR3 length: 14 amino acids. V was shortened by 3 bases and J by 4 bases, with 13 bases between the two germline ends. The sequence came from a human donor in good health (CMV status not recorded). Some clones in this sample may be carry-over from other donors' samples. Sequences were obtained from PBMCs. The V call is TRBV12-3 or TRBV12-4, the J call TRBJ2-7; D may correspond to TRBD1 or TRBD2 (5 bases each). The CDR3 protein is CASSFGALGYEQYF. CDR3 sequence (DNA): TGTGCCAGCAGTTTCGGGGCTCTGGGTTACGAGCAGTACTTC.